This T cell receptor (beta chain) derives from a study of blood T cells in healthy people across ages. With a J-beta primer mix and a sample-barcoded 5' primer, a second PCR ran about 6 to 11 cycles. With 12 random nucleotides, a template-switch adaptor tagged each individual cDNA molecule. TCRdb called the 5' RACE reads again in MiXCR, with one record for every CDR3 protein. The sample yields around 850,000 distinct CDR3 sequences, about 34% seen once. Notes on this clonotype: Its specificity is not known.

Trimming cost V 6 bases and J 2 bases, with 6 bases left between them. The CDR3 runs to 12 residues. Germline loops: CDR1 SGHVS, CDR2 FQNEAQ. Per-sample yields of isolated PBMCs were at least 6 million. Study-wide points: It was not possible, with unsorted PBMCs, to conclusively compare naive and antigen-experienced cells.

The sample taken for sequencing was blood. The gene calls are TRBV7-8 and TRBJ2-3; D unclear. This TCR was sampled from a man aged 18 to 30 in good health. The CDR3 spells CASRPFTDTQYF. The DNA of the CDR3 is TGTGCCAGCAGACCTTTCACAGATACGCAGTATTTT.